Listed here are 5 T cell receptor beta chains from one sample, sequenced in a study of blood T cell repertoires in COVID-19. TCRdb keeps only in-frame clones here, not all; method: immunoSEQ multiplex PCR. This table has approximately 160,000 clones, 84% appearing once. Material: peripheral blood. All receptors come from a man aged 18 to 29 with active or convalescent COVID-19.

This chain joins TRBV3-1 (or the pseudogene TRBV3-2) and TRBJ2-3; no clear D gene. The germline V gene encodes CDR1 LGHDT and CDR2 YNNKEL (reference sequence). V was clipped by 4 bases and J by 2 bases, with 7 bases between them. The length of the CDR3 is 13 residues. The CDR3, as DNA: TGTGCCAGCAGCCGCGGCTTCACAGATACGCAGTATTTT. This encodes CASSRGFTDTQYF.

The gene calls are TRBV27 and TRBJ2-1; 9 bases agree with TRBD2. Germline lookup yields CDR1 MNHEY and CDR2 SMNVEV (reference sequence). Trimming removed 3 bases from V and 0 bases from J; junction bases left unmatched: 9. CDR3 length: 18 amino acids. CDR3 nucleotide sequence: TGTGCCAGCAGTTTCATTATTCGGCGGGAGGGCTCCTACAATGAGCAGTTCTTC. Its protein is CASSFIIRREGSYNEQFF.

The chain uses TRBV7-2 and TRBJ1-6; TRBD1 agrees at 8 bases. Germline CDR1 is SGHTA and CDR2 is FQGNSA. J was trimmed by 5 bases and V by 4 bases; bases with no gene match: 4. The CDR3 contains 15 residues. CDR3 DNA: TGTGCCAGCAGCTGGGACAGGCGGGATAATTCACCCCTCCACTTT. Translating gives CASSWDRRDNSPLHF.

The rearrangement joins TRBV11-2 to TRBJ2-1, with D unclear. The CDR3 runs 14 residues. V was cut by 5 bases and J by 15 bases, with 23 bases left in between. In germline, CDR1 is SGHAT, CDR2 FQNNGV. This CDR3 is CASSPRSQSARLFF. The CDR3, as DNA: TGTGCCAGCAGCCCGAGGAGTCAGTCGGCACGGCTGTTCTTC.

The chain has TRBV28 and TRBJ1-2; 7 nucleotides agree with TRBD1. V trimming: 6 bases; J trimming: 5 bases; junction bases outside the gene matches: 3. CDR1 and CDR2 from the germline V gene are MDHEN and SYDVKM. CDR3 size: 12 residues. The CDR3 here is CASRTTGYGYTF. DNA of the CDR3: TGTGCCAGCAGAACGACAGGGTATGGCTACACCTTC.